A selection of T cell receptor beta chains follows, all from one sample in a study of blood T cell repertoires in COVID-19. Produced via immunoSEQ multiplex PCR; TCRdb's table is partial and in-frame only. This sample carries 200,000 to 250,000 clones, about four fifths of them seen once, and the ten largest clones take roughly 7%. Sample: peripheral blood. These receptors all come from a woman aged 80 or older with COVID-19, enrolled during active disease. Both conserved end residues are trimmed from each CDR3.

>11|TRBV2
ASSVGANEKLF
>12|TRBV7-2
ASSSQTSAGELF
>13|TRBV28
ASSFSPGRATGYT
>10|TRBV29-1
SVEGRGYGYT
>13|TRBV10-1
ASSVGQGALNEQF
>14|TRBV19
ASSIGDRGIYNEQF
>12|TRBV5-4
ASSLAGESRELF
>13|TRBV15
ATSRAGTGINEQF
>12|TRBV14
ASSQALAGGWQF
>14|TRBV4-1
ASSQGLVEVNTEAF
>13|TRBV27
ASSLGQGTNYGYT
>13|TRBV18
ASSPDTNRNQPQH
>12|TRBV16
ASSHGGNQETQY
>14|TRBV4-2
ASSPQRTGVNSPLH
>13|TRBV28
ASSAEGQLKNIQY
>13|TRBV18
ASSPRTGATDTQY
>12|TRBV6-5
ASRLGLAGVEQY